This is a list of T cell receptor beta chains from one sample in a study of T-cell memory formation after mild COVID-19. Each CDR3 protein is one row after TCRdb ran MiXCR on the 5' RACE reads. In the table there are hundreds of thousands of distinct CDR3 sequences, around 17% of which are singletons. The sequencing sample was made of PBMCs or a T cell subset sorted from them (not recorded which). All receptors derive from an adult woman who had mild COVID-19 (a few samples of this study predate the infection). Cell type and time point are not known. CDR3s include the opening cysteine and the closing phenylalanine or tryptophan. The size of a clone is reported for some rows only, either as once, few or many, or as a class for expanded clones.

j_call cdr3_length clone_size v_call cdr3_aa
TRBJ1-2 16 . TRBV20-1 CSASGDLWGHNYGYTF
TRBJ1-1 15 few TRBV25-1 CASSRPGQMNTEAFF
TRBJ2-6 18 . TRBV15 CATSTDKGRVSGANVLTF
TRBJ1-6 14 . TRBV5-6 CASFTQGAGSPLHF
TRBJ2-1 14 many TRBV5-1 CASSRGGEYNEQFF
TRBJ2-5 15 . TRBV7-8 CASSPWDRGQETQYF
TRBJ2-7 12 few TRBV5-6 CASSQKPYEQYF
TRBJ1-1 13 . TRBV6-6 CASSGTGGTEAFF
TRBJ2-4 16 few TRBV12-3/TRBV12-4 CASSPGQGAGGGIQYF
TRBJ2-7 14 few TRBV20-1 CSASGGVASYEQYF
TRBJ2-1 19 . TRBV3-1 CASSSSGTSGTVSYNEQFF
TRBJ1-4 17 . TRBV27 CASSLARGWEANEKLFF
TRBJ2-6 16 . TRBV12-3/TRBV12-4 CASSLNRISGANVLTF
TRBJ1-6 16 many TRBV20-1 CSASQPQGPGDSPLHF
TRBJ2-1 12 . TRBV10-3 CAISAGEGEQFF
TRBJ1-1 16 many TRBV20-1 CSARSAPGQLNTEAFF
TRBJ2-2 16 . TRBV7-3 CASSLMGFGNTGELFF
TRBJ2-1 15 . TRBV7-2 CASSLLAGGPSEQFF
TRBJ2-7 16 . TRBV6-2/TRBV6-3 CASSYTAAWGSYEQYF
TRBJ2-1 17 few TRBV11-2 CASSLGLGRRLDNEQFF
TRBJ1-5 14 once TRBV7-9 CASSLEDTHQPQHF
TRBJ2-1 15 . TRBV7-2 CASSQLGLSQNEQFF
TRBJ2-1 16 . TRBV25-1 CASSELGLGVNNEQFF
TRBJ1-1 12 few TRBV7-9 CASSLDITEAFF
TRBJ2-2 15 . TRBV6-1 CASSSSEGGTGELFF
TRBJ2-7 15 . TRBV4-3 CASSQVGSRDYEQYF
TRBJ1-5 15 few TRBV5-5 CASSLSPWGHQPQHF